This entry describes one TCR beta chain. The antigen is unknown. The record originates from a study of blood T cells in healthy people across ages. Whole-study results and caveats: Higher diversity, along with more naive CD4+ cells, distinguished long-lived donors from aged donors.

Using a J-beta primer mix together with a sample-barcoded 5' primer, a second PCR was run for 7 to 11 cycles. Each CDR3 protein is one row after TCRdb ran MiXCR on the 5' RACE reads. The data show roughly 1.4 million distinct CDR3 sequences, approximately 63% seen once. The specimen was blood. The sequence derives from a man between 18 and 29 years old in good health.

In DNA form, the CDR3 reads TGTGCCAGCAGTCCTACCTCTGGACAGCCCCAGCATTTT. Translation gives CASSPTSGQPQHF. The V gene is TRBV25-1, the J gene TRBJ1-5; D remains ambiguous. Per the germline V gene, CDR1 is MGHDK and CDR2 is SYGVNS. The CDR3 totals 13 residues. V was cut by 5 bases and J by 7 bases, with 12 bases left in between. Filled out from reference TRBV25-1 and TRBJ1-5, the complete variable domain reads EADIYQTPRYLVIGTGKKITLECSQTMGHDKMYWYQQDPGMELHLIHYSYGVNSTEKGDLSSESTVSRIRTEHFPLTLESARPSHTSQYLCASSPTSGQPQHFGDGTRLSIL.